These T cell receptor beta chains were read from a single sample in a study of cytomegalovirus exposure and HLA in healthy donors. Profiled with immunoSEQ multiplex PCR; TCRdb holds only in-frame clones, not every one. Seen here are 130,000 or so clones, approximately 69% observed once, and the top ten hold 6% to 8%. What was sequenced was PBMCs. These receptors were collected from a man between 35 and 55 years old in good health and CMV-seropositive. CDR3s include the opening cysteine and the closing phenylalanine or tryptophan. D genes are given only for firm matches. The size field is filled for only some rows; it gives once, few, many or a size class.

CDR3aa	CDR3nt	abundance	d_gene	v_gene	j_gene
CASSTTGTSGRDTQYF	TGTGCCAGCAGCACCACCGGGACTAGCGGGAGGGATACGCAGTATTTT	once	TRBD2	TRBV11-3	TRBJ2-3
CASSSPSGGALDTQYF	TGTGCCAGCAGTTCCCCTAGCGGGGGGGCATTGGATACGCAGTATTTT	.	TRBD2	TRBV28	TRBJ2-3
CASSILGAGYTF	TGTGCCAGTAGTATACTGGGGGCTGGCTACACCTTC	.	.	TRBV19	TRBJ1-2
CSAQTGVAYEQYF	TGCAGCGCCCAAACAGGGGTCGCCTACGAGCAGTACTTC	.	TRBD1	TRBV29-1	TRBJ2-7
CASSPMTANTEAFF	TGTGCCAGCAGCCCGATGACAGCAAACACTGAAGCTTTCTTT	.	.	TRBV9	TRBJ1-1
CASSSGPGVVDGYTF	TGCGCCAGCAGCTCGGGACCAGGGGTGGTTGATGGCTACACCTTC	.	.	TRBV5-1	TRBJ1-2
CASSIIPDSSGNTIYF	TGTGCCAGTAGTATAATTCCCGACAGCTCTGGAAACACCATATATTTT	.	.	TRBV19	TRBJ1-3
CASSEEASANEQFF	TGTGCCAGCAGTGAAGAGGCTAGTGCTAATGAGCAGTTCTTC	.	.	TRBV2	TRBJ2-1
CASSLRWTSGEQYF	TGTGCCAGCAGCCTACGCTGGACCTCGGGAGAGCAGTACTTC	.	.	TRBV14	TRBJ2-7
CASSLDRTGERGEQYF	TGCGCCAGCAGCTTGGACCGGACAGGGGAGAGGGGCGAGCAGTACTTC	.	TRBD1	TRBV5-1	TRBJ2-7
CASGTRQGATTEAFF	TGTGCTAGTGGTACAAGACAGGGGGCGACCACTGAAGCTTTCTTT	.	TRBD1	TRBV12-5	TRBJ1-1
CASSPSGGSSYNEQFF	TGTGCCAGCAGTCCCTCAGGGGGGAGCTCCTACAATGAGCAGTTCTTC	.	.	TRBV27	TRBJ2-1
CASSSGTGLTEAFF	TGCGCCAGCTCCTCCGGGACAGGGCTTACTGAAGCTTTCTTT	.	TRBD1	TRBV23-1	TRBJ1-1
CASSRGPRQTEAFF	TGTGCCAGCAGCCGCGGCCCCCGGCAGACTGAAGCTTTCTTT	.	.	TRBV5-5	TRBJ1-1
CASSPASAGMNTEAFF	TGTGCCAGCAGTCCGGCCAGCGCGGGTATGAACACTGAAGCTTTCTTT	once	.	TRBV28	TRBJ1-1
CASSLLGRGYEQYF	TGTGCCAGCAGTTTACTGGGCAGGGGGTACGAGCAGTACTTC	.	TRBD1	TRBV27	TRBJ2-7
CATERGQGTPQHF	TGTGCCACCGAACGGGGACAGGGGACGCCCCAGCATTTT	once	TRBD1	TRBV19	TRBJ1-5
CASSPWRRREFTDTQYF	TGTGCCAGCAGCCCCTGGCGGAGGCGGGAGTTCACAGATACGCAGTATTTT	few	TRBD2	TRBV7-2	TRBJ2-3
CASNGQRFHTDTQYF	TGTGCCAGCAACGGACAGCGCTTTCACACAGATACGCAGTATTTT	once	.	TRBV28	TRBJ2-3
CASSYGEYGYTF	TGTGCCAGCAGCTACGGGGAGTATGGCTACACCTTC	.	.	TRBV7-9	TRBJ1-2
CASSFGSSGRRGETQYF	TGTGCCAGCAGCTTTGGTTCTAGCGGGCGAAGGGGAGAGACCCAGTACTTC	.	TRBD2	TRBV7-8	TRBJ2-5
CASTGGKGSGEQYF	TGTGCCAGCACGGGAGGGAAGGGATCGGGTGAGCAGTACTTC	.	TRBD2	TRBV2	TRBJ2-7
CASSAGLAGTYEQYF	TGTGCCAGCAGCGCCGGACTAGCGGGTACCTACGAGCAGTACTTC	.	TRBD2	TRBV7-8	TRBJ2-7
CSVSAGMYEQYF	TGCAGCGTTTCGGCAGGGATGTACGAGCAGTACTTC	.	.	TRBV29-1	TRBJ2-7
CASSTGTGTLYEQYF	TGTGCCAGCAGTACCGGGACAGGGACCCTCTACGAGCAGTACTTC	.	TRBD1	TRBV6-1	TRBJ2-7
CASSGSRGRNYVAFF	TGTGCCAGCAGTGGGTCCAGGGGGCGTAACTATGTAGCTTTCTTT	.	TRBD1	TRBV6-4	TRBJ1-1
CAWTSGVVHRLYEQYF	TGTGCCTGGACTAGCGGGGTTGTTCACCGGCTTTACGAGCAGTACTTC	.	TRBD2	TRBV30	TRBJ2-7
CASSLRQGHTDTQYF	TGTGCCAGCAGCCTCCGACAGGGGCACACAGATACGCAGTATTTT	.	TRBD1	TRBV9	TRBJ2-3
CASSKGLAGVNNEQFF	TGTGCCAGCAGTAAGGGACTAGCGGGAGTAAATAATGAGCAGTTCTTC	.	TRBD2	TRBV25-1	TRBJ2-1
CASSLGQVSYEQYF	TGTGCCAGCAGCCTGGGACAGGTCTCCTACGAGCAGTACTTC	.	TRBD1	TRBV27	TRBJ2-7
CASSLADGAQYF	TGTGCCAGCAGCTTGGCGGACGGGGCCCAGTACTTC	.	.	TRBV5-6	TRBJ2-5
CASSVDRGNQPQHF	TGTGCCAGCAGTGTTGACAGGGGCAATCAGCCCCAGCATTTT	few	TRBD1	TRBV6-1	TRBJ1-5
CASSSGVSYNEQFF	TGTGCCAGTAGTTCGGGTGTTTCCTACAATGAGCAGTTCTTC	.	.	TRBV19	TRBJ2-1
CASSPDRGIGGYTF	TGTGCCAGCAGTCCGGACAGGGGTATAGGTGGCTACACCTTC	.	TRBD1	TRBV28	TRBJ1-2
CASSFGREVGYEQYF	TGTGCCAGCAGTTTTGGGCGGGAGGTAGGCTACGAGCAGTACTTC	once	TRBD2	TRBV27	TRBJ2-7
CASSSERTGGNSGANVLTF	TGTGCCAGCTCATCCGAGCGGACAGGGGGTAACTCTGGGGCCAACGTCCTGACTTTC	.	TRBD1	TRBV18	TRBJ2-6
CASRPRAGGSNQPQHF	TGTGCCAGCCGCCCCCGAGCAGGGGGAAGCAATCAGCCCCAGCATTTT	.	TRBD1	TRBV27	TRBJ1-5
CASSLDLASDTQYF	TGTGCCAGCAGCTTAGACCTAGCAAGTGATACGCAGTATTTT	.	.	TRBV7-8	TRBJ2-3
CASSLDRGQYGTEAFF	TGTGCCAGCAGCTTAGACAGGGGGCAATATGGCACTGAAGCTTTCTTT	.	TRBD1	TRBV7-9	TRBJ1-1
CASTRGTSASYEQYF	TGCGCCAGCACCAGAGGGACTAGCGCATCCTACGAGCAGTACTTC	.	TRBD2	TRBV5-1	TRBJ2-7
CSVGGGRRREVGDEQFF	TGCAGCGTTGGGGGGGGTAGGAGGCGGGAGGTGGGGGATGAGCAGTTCTTC	.	TRBD2	TRBV29-1	TRBJ2-1
CASSITPGSETQYF	TGTGCCAGTAGTATAACTCCAGGATCAGAGACCCAGTACTTC	.	.	TRBV19	TRBJ2-5
CAISVRDRSSPLHF	TGTGCCATCAGTGTCCGGGACAGGAGTTCACCCCTCCACTTT	.	TRBD1	TRBV10-3	TRBJ1-6
CAIKDPAGKQETQYF	TGTGCCATCAAGGATCCTGCGGGGAAACAAGAGACCCAGTACTTC	.	.	TRBV10-3	TRBJ2-5
CASRTDRESYNSPLHF	TGTGCCAGCAGGACGGACAGGGAGTCCTATAATTCACCCCTCCACTTT	once	TRBD1	TRBV2	TRBJ1-6
CASSLAEVGAEAFF	TGTGCCAGCAGTTTAGCTGAAGTCGGGGCTGAAGCTTTCTTT	.	.	TRBV28	TRBJ1-1
CAWKGQGYSGANVLTF	TGTGCCTGGAAGGGACAGGGATACTCTGGGGCCAACGTCCTGACTTTC	.	TRBD1	TRBV30	TRBJ2-6
CASRVGSGITDTQYF	TGTGCCAGTAGGGTCGGTAGCGGGATTACAGATACGCAGTATTTT	.	TRBD2	TRBV19	TRBJ2-3
CASTLLAGVLQSSEVF	TGTGCCAGCACTTTACTAGCGGGAGTGCTACAATCCTCCGAGGTCTTC	few	TRBD2	TRBV2	TRBJ2-1
CASSSRDTYEQYF	TGTGCCAGCAGCTCCCGGGACACCTACGAGCAGTACTTC	once	.	TRBV5-4	TRBJ2-7
CASSQDTGGGQPQHF	TGTGCCAGCAGCCAAGATACAGGGGGCGGGCAGCCCCAGCATTTT	.	TRBD1	TRBV14	TRBJ1-5
CASSSGGQFHEQYF	TGTGCCAGCAGTTCAGGGGGACAGTTCCACGAGCAGTACTTC	.	TRBD1	TRBV28	TRBJ2-7
CASSLAGGLSTDTQYF	TGTGCCAGCAGCTTGGCGGGGGGACTTAGCACAGATACGCAGTATTTT	.	TRBD2	TRBV5-4	TRBJ2-3